A selection of T cell receptor beta chains follows, all from one sample in a study of PD-L1 blockade in urothelial cancer. Here immunoSEQ multiplex PCR was the method, and the copy in TCRdb shows in-frame clones only, minus some. This table holds tens of thousands of clones, 90% found once. Sample: PBMCs, taken around atezolizumab (anti-PD-L1) treatment. Receptor source: a man aged 65 to 79 with urothelial cancer. Both conserved end residues are trimmed from each CDR3.

V | length | CDR3
TRBV5-1 | 12 | ASSSTGTSYEQY
TRBV28 | 16 | ASSGTIAGLSPTDTQY
TRBV5-1 | 11 | ASKSVSTDTQY
TRBV11-2 | 14 | ASSLEGAGGGNEQY
TRBV10-3 | 11 | AISEQGTYGYT
TRBV11-3 | 13 | ASSRQGAPTGELF
TRBV7-2 | 13 | ASSIAGGPGDTQY
TRBV19 | 12 | ASSTTPGQGLKA
TRBV5-1 | 10 | ASSLAGYGYT
TRBV2 | 11 | ASSVSGLVGYT
TRBV5-1 | 13 | ASSSGLAGVNEQF
TRBV28 | 13 | ASRLDREIQETQY
TRBV7-9 | 12 | ASSLNGGIDEQF
TRBV28 | 13 | ASIVTGATNEKLF
TRBV9 | 14 | ASSPRTGVNTGELF
TRBV9 | 16 | ASTSVDSSGRPPNEQF
TRBV5-4 | 13 | ASSLGQGAYNEQF
TRBV5-1 | 13 | ASSAGTGSSYEQY
TRBV28 | 15 | ASSPGLAGGITGELF
TRBV28 | 13 | ASSFSGRAYNEQF
TRBV19 | 12 | ASRFGTTNEKLF
TRBV5-1 | 15 | ASSLGDRGRGTDTQY
TRBV18 | 15 | ASSLGGDPTNTGELF
TRBV30 | 12 | AWSRSGGPYEQY
TRBV5-1 | 12 | ASSPGGGTGELF
TRBV11-2 | 15 | ASSLSRTSGYSYEQY
TRBV15 | 14 | ATSRDPLQGRETQY
TRBV19 | 12 | ASSFRTGQETQY
TRBV4-2 | 11 | ASYGTGANEQF
TRBV5-4 | 14 | ASSPSGSGGYNEQF
TRBV19 | 12 | ASSTAGLAGEQF
TRBV29-1 | 10 | SVGVTQETQY
TRBV5-1 | 13 | ASSPGTGGWETQY
TRBV2 | 11 | ASSEAGNYGYT
TRBV7-2 | 12 | ASSLGGVSYEQY
TRBV5-1 | 14 | ASSLGAGAGPGELF
TRBV10-3 | 14 | AITLQGKTAGNTIY
TRBV6-5 | 13 | ASRKTGGRTDTQY
TRBV7-9 | 13 | ASSLALGQLYEQY
TRBV11-2 | 14 | ASSLTTGGFGNEQF
TRBV6-1 | 9 | ASSEGTEAF
TRBV7-9 | 10 | ASSLDRAGYT
TRBV9 | 13 | ASSVDEVPHYEQY
TRBV7-9 | 11 | ASSFKGVLEAF
TRBV6-1 | 13 | ASSEEGRAHQPQH
TRBV5-1 | 13 | ASSAGGTGQYEQY
TRBV21-1 | 11 | ASSNGGNQPQH
TRBV6-1 | 14 | ASSEMGRGSKNIQY
TRBV19 | 15 | ASSIAPDRGGSAEAF
TRBV19 | 14 | ASSIRGGAGTGELF
TRBV7-7 | 11 | ASSLDRTYEQY
TRBV2 | 11 | ASRRGLNEKLF
TRBV6-5 | 13 | ASSYSPTGNTEAF